This TCR beta chain stems from a study of blood T cell repertoires in COVID-19. Study as a whole: Samples taken during acute and convalescent COVID-19 were collected in the United States, Italy and Spain.

As processed by the authors: For nucleated cells, counts were estimated from reference gene primer amplification. TCRdb keeps only in-frame clones here, not all; method: immunoSEQ multiplex PCR. V, J and clone size reflect that table, while D and trimming were determined from the DNA. The profile shows roughly 290,000 clones, around 88% of them singletons. In Cohort 3, a recovered donor had either two negative PCRs, clearance, or symptom resolution. V lost 1 base, J lost 6 bases, and 10 bases stayed unmatched. CDR1 is SGHTA and CDR2 is FQGNSA in the germline V gene. The CDR3 consists of 16 residues. This clone appeared once.

The sequence derives from a woman aged 40-49 years who had recovered from COVID-19. The chain links TRBV7-2 to TRBJ2-5; 8 nucleotides align to TRBD2. The sequencing input was PBMCs or T cells enriched from blood (not recorded which). As DNA, the CDR3 is TGTGCCAGCAGCTTAGGCGGGAGGACTCTTCTAAAGACCCAGTACTTC. Translated: CASSLGGRTLLKTQYF. Looking up the rest from reference TRBV7-2 and TRBJ2-5 gives the full variable domain: GAGVSQSPSNKVTEKGKDVELRCDPISGHTALYWYRQSLGQGLEFLIYFQGNSAPDKSGLPSDRFSAERTGGSVSTLTIQRTQQEDSAVYLCASSLGGRTLLKTQYFGPGTRLLVL.